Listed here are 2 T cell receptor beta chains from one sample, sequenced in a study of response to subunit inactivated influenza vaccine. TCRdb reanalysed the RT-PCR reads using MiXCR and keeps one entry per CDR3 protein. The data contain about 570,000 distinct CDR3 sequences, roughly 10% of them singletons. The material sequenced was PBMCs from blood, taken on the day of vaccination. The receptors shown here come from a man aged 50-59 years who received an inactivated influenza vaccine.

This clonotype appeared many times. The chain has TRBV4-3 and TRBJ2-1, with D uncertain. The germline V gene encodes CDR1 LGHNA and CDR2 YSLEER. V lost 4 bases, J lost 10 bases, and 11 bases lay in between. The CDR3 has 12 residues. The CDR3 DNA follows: TGCGCCAGCAGCCCTGATCTGCGGGAGCAGTTCTTC. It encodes CASSPDLREQFF.

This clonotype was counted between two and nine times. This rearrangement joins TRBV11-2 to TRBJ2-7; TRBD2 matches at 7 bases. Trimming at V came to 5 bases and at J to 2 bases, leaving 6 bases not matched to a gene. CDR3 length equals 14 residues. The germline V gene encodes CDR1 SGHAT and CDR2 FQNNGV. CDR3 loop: CASSGEGWPYEQYF. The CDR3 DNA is TGTGCCAGCAGCGGGGAGGGCTGGCCCTACGAGCAGTACTTC.